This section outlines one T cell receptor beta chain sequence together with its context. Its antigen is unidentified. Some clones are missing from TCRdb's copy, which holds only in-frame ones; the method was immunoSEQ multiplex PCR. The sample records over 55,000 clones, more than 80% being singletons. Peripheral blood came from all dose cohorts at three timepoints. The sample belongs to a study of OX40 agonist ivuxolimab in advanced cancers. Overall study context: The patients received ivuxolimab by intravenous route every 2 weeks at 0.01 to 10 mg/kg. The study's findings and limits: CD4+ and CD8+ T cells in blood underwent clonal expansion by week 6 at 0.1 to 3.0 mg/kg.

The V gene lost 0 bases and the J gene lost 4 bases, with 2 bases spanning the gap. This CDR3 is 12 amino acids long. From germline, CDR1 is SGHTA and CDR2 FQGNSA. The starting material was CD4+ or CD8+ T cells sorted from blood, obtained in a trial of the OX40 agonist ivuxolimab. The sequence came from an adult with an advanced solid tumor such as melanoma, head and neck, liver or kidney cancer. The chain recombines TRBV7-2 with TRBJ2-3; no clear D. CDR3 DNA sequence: TGTGCCAGCAGCTTAGCCCCAGATACGCAGTATTTT. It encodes CASSLAPDTQYF.